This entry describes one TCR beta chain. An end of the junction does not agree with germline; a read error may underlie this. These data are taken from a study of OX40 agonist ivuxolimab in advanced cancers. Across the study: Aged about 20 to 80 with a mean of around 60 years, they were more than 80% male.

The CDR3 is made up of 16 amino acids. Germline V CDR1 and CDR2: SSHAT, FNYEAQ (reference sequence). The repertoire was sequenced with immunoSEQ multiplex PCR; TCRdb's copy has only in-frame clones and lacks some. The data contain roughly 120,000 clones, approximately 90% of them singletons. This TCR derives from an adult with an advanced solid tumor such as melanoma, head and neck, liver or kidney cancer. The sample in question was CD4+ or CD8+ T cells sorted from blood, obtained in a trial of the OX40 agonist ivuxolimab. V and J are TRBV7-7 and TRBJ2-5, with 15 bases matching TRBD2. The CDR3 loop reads CASSPGLAGGPGTQYF. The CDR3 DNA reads TGTGCTAGCAGCCCGGGACTAGCGGGGGGTCCGGGGACCCAGTACTTC.